Below are 18 T cell receptor beta chains sequenced from a single sample in a study of cytomegalovirus exposure and HLA in healthy donors. The PCR had 60 Vbeta and 13 Jbeta primers. The protocol was immunoSEQ multiplex PCR, while the TCRdb copy is restricted to in-frame clones and leaves out a portion. This sample has about 170,000 clones, with roughly 60% found just once. Sequencing was carried out using PBMCs. Receptors were obtained from a man aged 40-50 years in good health and CMV-seronegative.

This rearrangement joins TRBV15 to TRBJ1-4; D gene ambiguous. Germline loops: CDR1 LNHNV, CDR2 YYDKDF (reference sequence). V was clipped by 0 bases and J by 5 bases, with 13 bases between them. The CDR3 has 16 residues. The CDR3 reads CATSRDSFRFNEKLFF. The CDR3 DNA reads TGTGCCACCAGCAGAGATAGTTTCCGGTTCAATGAAAAACTGTTTTTT.

V usage is TRBV19 and J usage is TRBJ2-3, with TRBD2 matching 7 bases. The germline V gene encodes CDR1 LNHDA and CDR2 SQIVND (reference sequence). CDR3 length: 16 amino acids. The V segment lost 7 bases and the J segment 0 bases; nucleotides outside the gene matches: 10. The CDR3 region is CASKFKAGSSTDTQYF. CDR3 in DNA: TGTGCCAGTAAATTTAAAGCGGGATCTAGCACAGATACGCAGTATTTT.

This clone was found once. CDR3 loop: CASSVGDRGRKETQYF. The CDR3 DNA reads TGTGCCAGCAGCGTAGGGGACAGGGGCCGGAAAGAGACCCAGTACTTC. The chain carries TRBV9 and TRBJ2-5; 10 positions match TRBD1. Germline loops: CDR1 SGDLS, CDR2 YYNGEE. CDR3 length equals 16 residues. V shed 0 bases and J 3 bases; nucleotides not matched to a gene: 5. Complete variable domain (other parts from reference TRBV9 and TRBJ2-5): DSGVTQTPKHLITATGQRVTLRCSPRSGDLSVYWYQQSLDQGLQFLIQYYNGEERAKGNILERFSAQQFPDLHSELNLSSLELGDSALYFCASSVGDRGRKETQYFGPGTRLLVL.

This clone was found a few times. The V gene is TRBV4-1, the J gene TRBJ2-3; 10 bases are a match to TRBD2. The germline gives CDR1 MGHRA, CDR2 YSYEKL. CDR3 length: 17 amino acids. The junction had 12 bases not matched to a gene; V was cut back by 5 bases and J by 4 bases. The CDR3 region is CASSRIPGLASADTQYF. The CDR3 region has the DNA TGCGCCAGCAGCAGAATTCCGGGACTAGCGAGCGCAGATACGCAGTATTTT.

The gene calls are TRBV29-1 and TRBJ2-7, with unresolved D. Trimming left V 0 bases short and J 7 bases short, with 10 bases between. CDR1 is SQVTM, CDR2 ANQGSEA, per germline. The CDR3 has 12 amino acids. CDR3 coding DNA: TGCAGCGTTGAAGATTTCTCGAGGGAGCAGTACTTC. Translated: CSVEDFSREQYF.

This clone was seen a single time. The V call is TRBV7-8, the J call TRBJ1-6, with 7 bases that match TRBD1. Germline assignment: CDR1 SGHVS and CDR2 FQNEAQ. The CDR3 covers 15 residues. V lost 3 bases and J lost 8; bases outside the gene matches: 7. As DNA, the CDR3 is TGTGCCAGCAGCTTGGGACAGTTTGGAGATTCACCCCTCCACTTT. This sequence encodes CASSLGQFGDSPLHF.

CDR3 sequence (DNA): TGTGCCTGGGGGACAGATAGCAATCAGCCCCAGCATTTT. Protein: CAWGTDSNQPQHF. The chain uses TRBV30 and TRBJ1-5; TRBD1 aligns across 7 bases. CDR3 size: 13 residues. Germline CDR1 GTSNPN, CDR2 SVGIG (reference sequence). Trimming removed 5 bases from V and 0 bases from J; junction bases left unmatched: 1.

This clone was seen once. The rearrangement uses TRBV11-2 and TRBJ2-6, with 9 bases that match TRBD1. V trimming: 5 bases; J trimming: 4 bases; junction bases outside the gene matches: 12. This CDR3 contains 18 residues. Per germline, CDR1 SGHAT and CDR2 FQNNGV. For the CDR3, the DNA is TGTGCCAGCAGCCCCCGACAGGGGGGAAAAGGAGGGGCCAACGTCCTGACTTTC. Encoded protein: CASSPRQGGKGGANVLTF.

This clone occurred a few times. The V gene is TRBV2, the J gene TRBJ2-5; 8 nucleotides match TRBD1. The CDR3 sequence is 15 residues long. The germline CDR1 and CDR2 sequences are SNHLY and FYNNEI. V was clipped by 5 bases and J by 5 bases; unmatched bases: 10. The CDR3 sequence is CASSQNDRGVETQYF. DNA of the CDR3: TGTGCCAGCAGTCAAAATGACAGGGGTGTTGAGACCCAGTACTTC. The complete variable domain, with remaining parts taken from reference TRBV2 and TRBJ2-5, reads EPEVTQTPSHQVTQMGQEVILRCVPISNHLYFYWYRQILGQKVEFLVSFYNNEISEKSEIFDDQFSVERPDGSNFTLKIRSTKLEDSAMYFCASSQNDRGVETQYFGPGTRLLVL.

This chain links TRBV23-1 with TRBJ2-7, with TRBD2 matching over 7 bases. TRBV23-1 carries the ORF label, with uncertain function. This CDR3 has 14 amino acids. The trim removed 0 bases at V and 3 bases at J, leaving 2 bases unmatched. The CDR3 bases are TGCGCCAGCAGTCAATCACGGGGGGTCTACGAGCAGTACTTC. Amino acids: CASSQSRGVYEQYF.

The chain carries TRBV7-3 and TRBJ1-1; 7 bases map to TRBD1. Germline CDR1 and CDR2: SGHTA and FQGTGA. J was trimmed by 1 base and V by 5 bases; bases with no gene match: 7. There are 15 residues in the CDR3. The CDR3: CASSRSGQPNTEAFF. As DNA, the CDR3 is TGTGCCAGCAGCCGATCGGGACAGCCGAACACTGAAGCTTTCTTT.

The V gene is TRBV19, the J gene TRBJ2-3; 9 bases map to TRBD2. The CDR3 covers 14 residues. Losses at the gene ends were 7 bases for V and 3 bases for J; bases not matched to a gene: 5. Germline assignment: CDR1 LNHDA and CDR2 SQIVND (reference sequence). The CDR3 DNA sequence: TGTGCCAGTACCGAGCGGGGGGTAACAGATACGCAGTATTTT. Translation gives CASTERGVTDTQYF.

The genes are TRBV6-6 and TRBJ2-1; D possibly corresponds to TRBD1 (6 bases). V lost 4 bases, J lost 14 bases, and 15 bases lay in between. The CDR3 runs 12 residues. Per germline, CDR1 MNHNY and CDR2 SVGAGI (reference sequence). The CDR3 loop is CASSFEQGPKFF. CDR3 DNA: TGTGCCAGCAGTTTCGAACAGGGTCCCAAGTTCTTC.

This clone was seen just once. V gene TRBV27 combines with J gene TRBJ2-2; D may be TRBD2 (6 bases). The germline CDR1 and CDR2 sequences are MNHEY and SMNVEV (reference sequence). This CDR3 spans 16 amino acids. The V end lost 1 base, the J end lost 6 bases, and 15 bases lay between the germline ends. For the CDR3, the DNA is TGTGCCAGCAGTTTATTTGGAGGGTATGGGGCCGGGGAGCTGTTTTTT. Translation gives CASSLFGGYGAGELFF.

This chain uses TRBV7-2 with TRBJ2-7, with D possibly matching TRBD2 (6 bases). Germline values: CDR1 SGHTA, CDR2 FQGNSA. The V and J ends lost 0 bases and 2 bases respectively, with 8 bases between them. The CDR3 spans 14 residues. The CDR3 loop is CASSLAGGTYEQYF. CDR3 nucleotide sequence: TGTGCCAGCAGCTTAGCGGGCGGGACCTACGAGCAGTACTTC.

CDR3 bases: TGTGCCTGCCTAATGACAGGGGGCGATCAGCCCCAGCATTTT. It codes for CACLMTGGDQPQHF. The chain combines TRBV6-5 with TRBJ1-5; 10 bases agree with TRBD1. The CDR3 has 14 amino acids. Germline loops: CDR1 MNHEY, CDR2 SVGAGI. V dropped 11 bases and J dropped 5; count of bases not matched to a gene: 9.

The CDR3 loop reads CASSKVDRDAFF. CDR3 DNA sequence: TGTGCCAGCAGCAAAGTGGACAGGGATGCTTTCTTT. The chain carries TRBV21-1 and TRBJ1-1; the table calls TRBD1, which could not be checked here. TRBV21-1 is assigned pseudogene status. CDR3 length: 12 residues.

A single count supports this clone. The CDR3: CATQTRGLAGVGEQFF. CDR3 in DNA: TGTGCCACCCAAACCAGGGGACTAGCGGGGGTGGGTGAGCAGTTCTTC. V and J are TRBV10-3 and TRBJ2-1; 14 nucleotides agree with TRBD2. V was pared by 10 bases and J by 9 bases, with 14 bases of the junction left unmatched. Germline V lookup: CDR1 ENHRY, CDR2 SYGVKD. This CDR3 contains 16 residues.